This T cell receptor (beta chain) was found in a study of blood T cell repertoires in COVID-19. Repertoires were generated with immunoSEQ multiplex PCR, while TCRdb's copy carries only in-frame clones and drops some. The profile shows about 100,000 clones, about 90% of them singletons. The CDR3 covers 13 residues. In germline, CDR1 is LNHDA, CDR2 SQIVND (reference sequence). V lost 4 bases and J 5 bases, leaving 10 bases between the germline ends. This chain uses TRBV19 with TRBJ2-3; D remains ambiguous. Sequenced: peripheral blood. This clonotype was obtained from a middle-aged man with acute or convalescent COVID-19. DNA for the CDR3: TGTGCCAGTAGTACGTTCGTCTTAGATACGCAGTATTTT. Translating it yields CASSTFVLDTQYF.